The entry below gives a single T cell receptor beta chain sequence along with its context. These data come from a study of blood T cell repertoires in COVID-19. Clones were sequenced by immunoSEQ multiplex PCR, and TCRdb holds only the in-frame ones, with some missing. This table has 90,000 to 110,000 clones, 85% to 90% appearing once. V was trimmed by 6 bases and J by 5 bases, leaving 17 bases between them. There are 14 residues in the CDR3. In germline, CDR1 is ENHRY, CDR2 SYGVKD. This TCR was sampled from a human donor in a cohort sampled during active COVID-19. Material for sequencing was peripheral blood. V is TRBV10-3 and J is TRBJ2-7, with a possible D match to TRBD1 (6 bases). The CDR3 is CAIRGDRPRDEQYF. Written as DNA, the CDR3 is TGTGCCATCAGGGGCGACAGGCCGCGGGACGAGCAGTACTTC.